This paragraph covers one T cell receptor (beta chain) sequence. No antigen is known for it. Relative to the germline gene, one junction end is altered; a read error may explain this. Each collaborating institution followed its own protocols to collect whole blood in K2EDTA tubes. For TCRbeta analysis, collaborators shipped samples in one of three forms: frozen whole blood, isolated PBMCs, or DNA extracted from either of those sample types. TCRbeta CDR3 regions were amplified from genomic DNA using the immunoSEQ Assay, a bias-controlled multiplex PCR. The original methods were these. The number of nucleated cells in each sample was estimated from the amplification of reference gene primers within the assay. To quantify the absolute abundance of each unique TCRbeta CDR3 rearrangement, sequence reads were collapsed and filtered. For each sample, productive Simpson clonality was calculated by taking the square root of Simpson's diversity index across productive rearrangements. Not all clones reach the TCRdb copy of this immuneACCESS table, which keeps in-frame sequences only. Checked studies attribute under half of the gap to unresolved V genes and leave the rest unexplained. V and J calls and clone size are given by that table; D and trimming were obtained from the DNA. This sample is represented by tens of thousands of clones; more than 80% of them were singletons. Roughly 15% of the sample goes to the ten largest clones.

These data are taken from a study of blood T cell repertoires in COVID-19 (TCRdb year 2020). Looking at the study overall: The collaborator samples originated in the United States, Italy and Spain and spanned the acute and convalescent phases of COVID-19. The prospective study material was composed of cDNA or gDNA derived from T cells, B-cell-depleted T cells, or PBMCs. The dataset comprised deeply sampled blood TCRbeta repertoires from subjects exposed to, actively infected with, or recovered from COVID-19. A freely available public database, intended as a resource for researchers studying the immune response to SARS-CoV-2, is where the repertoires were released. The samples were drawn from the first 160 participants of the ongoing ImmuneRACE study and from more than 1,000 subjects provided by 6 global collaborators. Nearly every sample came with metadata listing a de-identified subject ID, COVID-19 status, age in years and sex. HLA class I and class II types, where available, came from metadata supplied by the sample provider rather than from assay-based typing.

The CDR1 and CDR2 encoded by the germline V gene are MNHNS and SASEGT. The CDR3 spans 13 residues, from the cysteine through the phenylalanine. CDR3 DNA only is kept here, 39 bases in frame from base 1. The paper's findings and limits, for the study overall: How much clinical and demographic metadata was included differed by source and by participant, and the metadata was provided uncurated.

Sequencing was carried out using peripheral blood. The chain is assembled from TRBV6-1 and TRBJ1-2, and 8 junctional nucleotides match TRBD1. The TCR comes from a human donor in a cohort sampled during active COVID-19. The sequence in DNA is TGTGCCAGCAGTGACGACCCCTCGACAGGGGAAGCCTTC. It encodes CASSDDPSTGEAF.